The clone carrying this TCR beta chain was seen only a few times. Its antigen is unidentified. After removal of 3 bases from V and 3 bases from J, the junction contained 0 bases not matched to a gene. CDR1 and CDR2 (germline): SNHLY, FYNNEI. CDR3 length: 13 residues. This record belongs to a study of beta chain features in type 1 diabetes. Study observations and caveats: Type 1 diabetes patients had TCRB CDR3s that were shorter (moderately but significantly so) in all four CD4+ subsets.

The isolated RNA, all of it, was reverse transcribed, so expressed TCRB transcripts were what got sequenced. Method: immunoSEQ multiplex PCR; TCRdb's copy keeps in-frame clones and lacks some. This table has 120,000 or so clones, about a sixth appearing once. The genes are TRBV2 and TRBJ1-2; 8 bases align to TRBD1. Material for sequencing was central memory CD4+ T cells from blood. This sequence was found in a man aged 30 to 39 with type 1 diabetes. CDR3 in DNA: TGTGCCAGCAGTGAGGACAGGGACTATGGCTACACCTTC. As protein: CASSEDRDYGYTF.